This TCR beta chain was recovered during a study of OX40 agonist ivuxolimab in advanced cancers. Regarding the research as a whole: Ivuxolimab was an agonistic, fully human IgG2 monoclonal antibody directed against OX40 (CD134), a costimulatory receptor. Partial responses occurred in three dose-escalation patients: two with cutaneous melanoma and one with hepatocellular carcinoma. The paper reports the monotherapy dose-escalation portion (N of about 51 patients) of the phase I ivuxolimab trial. Patients were allowed to have had prior anti-PD-1, anti-PD-L1 or anti-CTLA-4 therapy, and approximately 40% of the dose-escalation patients had been treated with checkpoint inhibitors. In the dose-escalation cohort, roughly four fifths of patients were male, and the mean age was about 55 years, with a range of 23 to 79. Peripheral TCRbeta sequencing was intended to test whether TCR sequence diversity was altered and clonal T-cell expansion was caused by ivuxolimab. Of the approximately 50 dose-escalation patients, hepatocellular carcinoma was present in around 20, melanoma in approximately 15, renal cell carcinoma in 9 and head and neck cancer in 9. Intravenous ivuxolimab was administered to patients every 2 weeks at six dose levels: 0.01, 0.1, 0.3, 1.5, 3 and 10 mg/kg. What the work shows at the level of the full study, not this receptor alone: At doses of 0.1 to 3.0 mg/kg, clonal expansion of both CD4+ and CD8+ T cells in blood was seen between baseline and week 6. Which antigens the clonally expanded peripheral T cells were specific for was not determined. Low levels of normalized T-cell clonal expansion were also shown by some nonresponding patients. After ivuxolimab, more expanded clones were found on average in CD8+ T cells than in CD4+ T cells. In partial responders in the 0.1-3.0 mg/kg groups, normalized peripheral clonal expansion was found to be among the lowest, especially among CD8+ T cells.

The cysteine opens and the phenylalanine closes a CDR3 of 18 amino acids. The retained sequence is limited to the CDR3, 54 bases, with the frame set at the first base. Trimming takes 1 base off V and 10 bases off J; junction bases not matched to a gene: 16. CDR1 MDHEN and CDR2 SYDVKM are derived from the germline V gene. The trial excluded patients who had a history of autoimmune disease or were on systemic immunosuppression. Peripheral blood for TCR sequencing was collected from all dose cohorts at baseline, on cycle 4 day 1, and on cycle 7 day 1. The samples were drawn from a first-in-human, open-label, multicenter phase I dose-escalation trial of ivuxolimab. Adults with locally advanced or metastatic head and neck squamous cell, hepatocellular, melanoma or renal cell carcinoma were enrolled in the trial. Before TCR sequencing, CD4+ and CD8+ T cells were separately sorted from peripheral blood.

In regard to this clone: This clone's antigen is unknown. The record has no base qualities; no much larger clone is one base away.

Genomic DNA was extracted from sorted cells for sequencing of the TCRbeta CDR3 region. The immunoSEQ Assay was used for sequencing of TCRbeta CDR3 regions. TCRdb's version of the immuneACCESS table is confined to in-frame rearrangements and falls short of the full clone set. An unresolved V gene accounts for under half of the shortfall where checked; the remainder is of unknown origin. The table for this sample lists 40,000 to 55,000 clones; approximately 85% of them were counted only once. The ten biggest clones cover 3% to 4% of the sample. In this chain, TRBV28 is recombined with TRBJ2-1; a stretch of 10 junction bases matches TRBD2. The material sequenced was CD4+ or CD8+ T cells sorted from blood, taken in a trial of the OX40 agonist ivuxolimab. This TCR was recovered from an adult with an advanced solid tumor such as melanoma, head and neck, liver or kidney cancer. The DNA sequence is TGTGCCAGCAGTTTATTCTACCCCTTCGCTAGCGGGAGTGGGGAGCAGTTCTTC. The encoded protein is CASSLFYPFASGSGEQFF.